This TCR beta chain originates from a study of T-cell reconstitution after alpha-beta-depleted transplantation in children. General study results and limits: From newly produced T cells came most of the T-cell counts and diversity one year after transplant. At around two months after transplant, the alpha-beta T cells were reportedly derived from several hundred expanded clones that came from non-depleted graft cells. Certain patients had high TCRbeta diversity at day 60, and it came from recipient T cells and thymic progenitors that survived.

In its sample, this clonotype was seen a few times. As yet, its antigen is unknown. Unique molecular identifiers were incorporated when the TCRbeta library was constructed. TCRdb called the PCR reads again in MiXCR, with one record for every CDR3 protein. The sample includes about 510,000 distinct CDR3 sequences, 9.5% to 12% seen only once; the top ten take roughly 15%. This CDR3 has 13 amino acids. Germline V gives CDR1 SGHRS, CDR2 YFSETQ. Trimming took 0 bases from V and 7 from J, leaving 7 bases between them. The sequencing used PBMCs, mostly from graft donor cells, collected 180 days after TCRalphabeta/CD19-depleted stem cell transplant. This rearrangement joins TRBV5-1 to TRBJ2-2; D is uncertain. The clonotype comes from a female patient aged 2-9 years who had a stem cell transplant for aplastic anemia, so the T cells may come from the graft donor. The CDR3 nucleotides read TGCGCCAGCAGCTTGGTTCAGCACGGGGAGCTGTTTTTT. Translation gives CASSLVQHGELFF.